The 5 T cell receptor beta chains in this list originate from one sample, sequenced in a study of blood T cell repertoires in COVID-19. Libraries were prepared by immunoSEQ multiplex PCR; TCRdb keeps only in-frame clonotypes and omits some of them. This table holds 360,000 or so clones, 88% found once. The sequenced sample was PBMCs or T cells enriched from blood (not recorded which). Receptors originate from a woman aged 30 to 39 who had been exposed to COVID-19.

This chain joins TRBV3-1 (or the pseudogene TRBV3-2) and TRBJ2-3; the D is unclear. Germline CDR1 LGHDT, CDR2 YNNKEL (reference sequence). Between the trimmed V and J ends, which lost 2 bases and 0 bases, there was a span of 9 bases. CDR3 length: 15 residues. The CDR3 loop reads CASSQIRGSTDTQYF. The CDR3 bases are TGTGCCAGCAGCCAAATCCGCGGAAGCACAGATACGCAGTATTTT.

V and J are TRBV6-1 and TRBJ2-1; no clear D. This CDR3 region has 12 residues. V lost 5 bases, J lost 9 bases, and 11 bases lay in between. Germline CDR1 MNHNS, CDR2 SASEGT. As DNA, the CDR3 is TGTGCCAGCAGTCCCCAGGATGTTGAGCAGTTCTTC. Translating gives CASSPQDVEQFF.

The rearrangement uses TRBV9 and TRBJ1-3; D is ambiguous. V lost 4 bases and J lost 4, with 12 bases in between. The CDR3 has 14 residues. The germline V gene encodes CDR1 SGDLS and CDR2 YYNGEE. CDR3 sequence: CASSLNVRGNTIYF. In DNA, the CDR3 is TGTGCCAGCAGCCTAAACGTGAGAGGAAACACCATATATTTT.

This chain connects TRBV19 to TRBJ1-1; D gene uncertain. This CDR3 is 14 amino acids long. V was clipped by 3 bases and J by 1 base, with 9 bases between them. Germline-derived CDR1 and CDR2 are LNHDA and SQIVND (reference sequence). Here the CDR3 reads CASSISRQNTEAFF. In nucleotides, the CDR3 is TGTGCCAGTAGTATTTCCAGACAGAACACTGAAGCTTTCTTT.

V and J are TRBV6-5 and TRBJ2-7; maybe TRBD1 (6 bases). The germline V gene has CDR1 MNHEY and CDR2 SVGAGI. The CDR3 loop spans 14 amino acids. Trimming pared 2 bases from V and 0 bases from J, leaving 8 bases between. The CDR3 region has the DNA TGTGCCAGCAGTTACGGACAGCACTCCTACGAGCAGTACTTC. This gives the protein CASSYGQHSYEQYF.